This is a list of T cell receptor beta chains from one sample in a study of T-cell reconstitution after alpha-beta-depleted transplantation in children. TCRdb re-called the PCR reads through MiXCR, storing one row per CDR3 protein. The table records 800,000 to 1,000,000 distinct CDR3 sequences, about 31% of them present only once. Material: PBMCs, mostly from graft donor cells, obtained 360 days after TCRalphabeta/CD19-depleted stem cell transplant. The receptor set was obtained from a boy in the first two years of life who had a stem cell transplant for SCID, so the T cells may come from the graft donor. Each CDR3 is given with its conserved first and last residue. Fields, in order: V gene, clone size, J gene, D gene, CDR3 protein, CDR3 DNA. D genes are given only for firm matches. Only part of the rows carry a size: once, few, many, or a class if the clone is expanded.

>TRBV5-1|few|TRBJ1-4|TRBD1
CASSGTRTGVREKLFF
TGCGCCAGCAGCGGAACCCGGACAGGGGTACGTGAAAAACTGTTTTTT
>TRBV10-3|few|TRBJ2-7|TRBD1
CAISDADRASYEQYF
TGTGCCATCAGTGATGCGGACAGGGCATCCTACGAGCAGTACTTC
>TRBV28|NA|TRBJ2-1|TRBD2
CASRAGLAGGQNEQFF
TGTGCCAGCAGGGCCGGACTAGCGGGGGGGCAGAATGAGCAGTTCTTC
>TRBV29-1|few|TRBJ2-7|TRBD1
CSVRTGETYEQYF
TGCAGCGTAAGGACAGGGGAAACCTACGAGCAGTACTTC
>TRBV12-3/TRBV12-4|few|TRBJ1-3|NA
CASSLGRYRDWDTIYF
TGTGCCAGCAGTTTAGGTCGATACAGGGATTGGGACACCATATATTTT
>TRBV7-2|few|TRBJ1-3|NA
CASSFQGTGSGNTIYF
TGTGCCAGCAGCTTCCAGGGGACCGGCTCTGGAAACACCATATATTTT
>TRBV5-1|NA|TRBJ2-6|NA
CASSFRAGSGANVLTF
TGCGCCAGCAGCTTTAGGGCTGGATCTGGGGCCAACGTCCTGACTTTC
>TRBV20-1|NA|TRBJ1-1|NA
CSAKGGATGNTEAFF
TGCAGTGCTAAAGGTGGGGCGACGGGGAACACTGAAGCTTTCTTT
>TRBV4-1|NA|TRBJ2-3|NA
CASSQVGGGADTQYF
TGCGCCAGCAGCCAAGTGGGAGGGGGGGCTGATACGCAGTATTTT
>TRBV5-1|many|TRBJ2-7|TRBD1
CASSARDRALYEQYF
TGCGCCAGCAGCGCCCGGGACAGGGCGCTCTACGAGCAGTACTTC
>TRBV5-1|NA|TRBJ2-1|TRBD2
CASSLEALDLAGPYNEQFF
TGCGCCAGCAGCCTGGAAGCCTTAGACCTAGCGGGGCCTTACAATGAGCAGTTCTTC
>TRBV7-2|NA|TRBJ2-7|TRBD2
CASSSLAGGAYEQYF
TGTGCCAGCAGCTCCTTAGCGGGGGGCGCCTACGAGCAGTACTTC
>TRBV28|NA|TRBJ2-2|NA
CASSQPTGRTGELFF
TGTGCCAGCAGTCAGCCGACAGGGAGGACCGGGGAGCTGTTTTTT
>TRBV6-5|NA|TRBJ1-2|NA
CASSYPGAKGYTF
TGTGCCAGCAGTTACCCAGGGGCCAAAGGCTACACCTTC
>TRBV10-3|NA|TRBJ2-1|NA
CAISGGGTLPYNEQFF
TGTGCCATCAGTGGGGGTGGGACGCTTCCATACAATGAGCAGTTCTTC
>TRBV7-9|few|TRBJ2-7|TRBD1
CASRPTGGVHEQYF
TGTGCCAGCAGACCGACAGGGGGGGTCCACGAGCAGTACTTC
>TRBV20-1|NA|TRBJ2-2|NA
CSARPGTNTGELFF
TGCAGTGCTAGACCCGGGACGAACACCGGGGAGCTGTTTTTT
>TRBV4-1|few|TRBJ2-7|NA
CASSQTEGVAYEQYF
TGCGCCAGCAGCCAGACTGAGGGGGTTGCCTACGAGCAGTACTTC
>TRBV14|NA|TRBJ2-7|NA
CASSQGGVSLEQYF
TGTGCCAGCAGCCAAGGAGGGGTTTCGTTGGAGCAGTACTTC
>TRBV2|NA|TRBJ2-5|NA
CASSDFSGGETQCF
TGTGCCAGCAGCGATTTCTCTGGGGGAGAGACCCAGTGCTTC
>TRBV6-5|few|TRBJ2-7|NA
CASSYLGPNSPYEQYF
TGTGCCAGCAGTTACCTGGGGCCGAACAGCCCCTACGAGCAGTACTTC
>TRBV4-2|NA|TRBJ2-4|NA
CASSQASRAKFPAKNIQYF
TGTGCCAGCAGCCAAGCTAGCAGGGCTAAATTTCCAGCCAAAAACATTCAGTACTTC
>TRBV20-1|few|TRBJ2-1|NA
CSASVYTAYNEQFF
TGCAGTGCTAGCGTCTACACCGCCTACAATGAGCAGTTCTTC
>TRBV7-2|few|TRBJ1-2|NA
CASSLVGDFGYTF
TGTGCCAGCAGCTTAGTAGGAGACTTTGGCTACACCTTC
>TRBV5-5|NA|TRBJ1-2|NA
CASILSTRLGLGGYTF
TGTGCCAGCATCCTTTCTACCCGGTTGGGTCTCGGTGGCTACACCTTC
>TRBV6-2/TRBV6-3|NA|TRBJ2-7|TRBD2
CASSSPGLAGGYSYEQYF
TGTGCCAGCAGTTCCCCGGGACTAGCGGGGGGTTACTCCTACGAGCAGTACTTC
>TRBV5-5|NA|TRBJ1-1|NA
CASSNRERFGTEAFF
TGTGCCAGCAGTAACAGGGAAAGGTTCGGGACTGAAGCTTTCTTT
>TRBV5-1|many|TRBJ2-2|NA
CASSLSGANTGELFF
TGTGCCAGCAGCTTAAGCGGCGCGAACACCGGGGAGCTGTTTTTT
>TRBV6-5|few|TRBJ2-1|TRBD1
CASSYTSGTGPSGQFF
TGTGCCAGCAGTTACACATCCGGGACAGGGCCTAGCGGGCAGTTCTTC
>TRBV27|NA|TRBJ2-7|TRBD1
CASKLQDRDYEQYF
TGTGCCAGTAAGTTACAGGACAGGGACTACGAGCAGTACTTC
>TRBV3-1|NA|TRBJ1-1|NA
CASRREGGSAFF
TGTGCCAGCAGGAGAGAGGGCGGCTCGGCTTTCTTT
>TRBV7-6|NA|TRBJ2-5|NA
CASSSRTAKDQETQYF
TGTGCCAGCAGCTCCCGTACAGCGAAGGACCAAGAGACCCAGTACTTC
>TRBV20-1|once|TRBJ1-6|NA
CSARGGQRNSPLHF
TGCAGTGCTAGAGGCGGACAGCGAAATTCACCCCTCCACTTT
>TRBV12-3/TRBV12-4|few|TRBJ1-1|NA
CASRSGRNTEAFF
TGTGCCAGCAGAAGTGGCAGAAACACTGAAGCTTTCTTT
>TRBV20-1|NA|TRBJ2-1|TRBD1
CSARGPGQGAGNEQFF
TGCAGTGCTAGAGGACCCGGACAGGGGGCCGGGAATGAGCAGTTCTTC
>TRBV28|few|TRBJ2-3|NA
CASSPRITDTQYF
TGTGCCAGCAGTCCCCGAATCACAGATACGCAGTATTTT
>TRBV7-2|few|TRBJ2-7|TRBD2
CASSLALLAGDPYEQYF
TGTGCCAGCAGCTTAGCCCTACTAGCGGGGGACCCCTACGAGCAGTACTTC
>TRBV12-3/TRBV12-4|NA|TRBJ2-5|TRBD2
CASSTLAGGNQETQYF
TGTGCCAGCAGTACCCTAGCGGGGGGGAACCAAGAGACCCAGTACTTC
>TRBV11-1|few|TRBJ1-1|NA
CASSYAGGDGTEAFF
TGTGCCAGCAGCTACGCCGGAGGGGATGGCACTGAAGCTTTCTTT
>TRBV12-3/TRBV12-4|few|TRBJ2-6|TRBD1
CATTKGTGGSGANVLTF
TGTGCCACCACTAAGGGGACAGGGGGCTCTGGGGCCAACGTCCTGACTTTC
>TRBV12-3/TRBV12-4|NA|TRBJ2-1|TRBD2
CASSLELAVDEQFF
TGTGCCAGCAGTTTGGAACTAGCGGTGGATGAGCAGTTCTTC